This entry describes one T cell receptor (beta chain). The sample originates from a study of blood T cells in healthy people across ages. V lost 5 bases and J 3 bases, leaving 14 bases between the germline ends. The CDR3 consists of 15 residues. CDR1 and CDR2 from the germline V gene are MNHEY and SMNVEV (reference sequence). A second roughly 6 to 11 cycle PCR used barcoded and J-beta primers. Each CDR3 protein is one row after TCRdb ran MiXCR on the 5' RACE reads. This repertoire shows under 1 million distinct CDR3 sequences, around 42% found once; its top ten account for roughly 19%. The sequence came from a man aged 55 to 70 in good health. V and J are TRBV27 and TRBJ1-5, with a weak D call TRBD1 (5 bases). Sequencing was performed on blood. CDR3 protein: CASSPGTNLNQPQHF. CDR3 sequence (DNA): TGTGCCAGCAGTCCGGGGACGAATCTCAATCAGCCCCAGCATTTT.